A single sample is the source of the 21 T cell receptor beta chains below, sequenced in a study of control samples from healthy donors and cancer patients. Measured with immunoSEQ multiplex PCR; TCRdb has only the in-frame clones, and not every one. This table holds over 150,000 clones, 94% found once. The specimen was blood. The receptor set was obtained from a woman between 18 and 29 years old in good health.

The chain employs TRBV4-3 and TRBJ2-7; TRBD2 aligns across 7 bases. The V segment lost 1 base and the J segment 1 base; nucleotides outside the gene matches: 4. In germline, CDR1 is LGHNA, CDR2 YSLEER. This CDR3 comprises 15 residues. The CDR3 loop is CASSQALRGSYEQYF. CDR3 nucleotide sequence: TGCGCCAGCAGCCAAGCTTTGCGGGGGTCCTACGAGCAGTACTTC.

This chain uses TRBV7-6 with TRBJ2-2, with D possibly matching TRBD2 (6 bases). CDR3 length: 15 residues. Per germline, CDR1 SGHVS and CDR2 FNYEAQ. V lost 0 bases to trimming and J lost 5 bases, with 10 bases between them. CDR3 in amino acids: CASSLAHGGTGELFF. The CDR3, as DNA: TGTGCCAGCAGCTTAGCGCATGGGGGGACCGGGGAGCTGTTTTTT.

The CDR3 nucleotides are TGTGCCAGCAGCTTGTGGGGGGCGATCAATGAGCAGTTCTTC. Amino acids: CASSLWGAINEQFF. This chain connects TRBV5-6 to TRBJ2-1; possibly TRBD1 or TRBD2 for D (6 bases each). Trimming pared 1 base from V and 6 bases from J, leaving 11 bases between. This CDR3 is 14 amino acids long. Germline-derived CDR1 and CDR2 are SGHDT and YYEEEE.

The table lists this clone with a few counts. This chain uses TRBV9 with TRBJ2-7; 11 bases fit TRBD1. V shed 2 bases and J 6 bases; nucleotides not matched to a gene: 7. Germline V CDR1 and CDR2: SGDLS, YYNGEE. The CDR3 runs 15 residues. The CDR3 DNA follows: TGTGCCAGCAGCGTTTCGGGACAGGGGGAAGGCGAGCAGTACTTC. It yields the protein CASSVSGQGEGEQYF.

The chain combines TRBV6-4 with TRBJ1-1; 9 bases align to TRBD1. The CDR3 loop spans 13 amino acids. With V trimmed by 10 bases and J by 1 base, 4 bases remained unmatched. Germline V gene lookup returns CDR1 MRHNA and CDR2 SNTAGT. This chain's CDR3 is CATRTGANTEAFF. CDR3 coding DNA: TGTGCCACCCGGACAGGGGCGAACACTGAAGCTTTCTTT.

V gene TRBV14 combines with J gene TRBJ2-1, with 11 bases that match TRBD2. Germline V gives CDR1 SGHDN, CDR2 FVKESK. The CDR3 contains 17 residues. V lost 1 base and J lost 7; bases outside the gene matches: 9. The CDR3 reads CASSQAFMTSGDNEQFF. The CDR3 DNA is TGTGCCAGCAGCCAAGCCTTCATGACTAGCGGGGATAATGAGCAGTTCTTC.

CDR3 protein: CASTGSSGTGELFF. The CDR3 DNA reads as TGTGCCAGCACAGGGTCCTCGGGCACCGGGGAGCTGTTTTTT. This chain links TRBV19 with TRBJ2-2; the D gene is possibly TRBD1 (6 bases). CDR3 length equals 14 residues. Germline V lookup: CDR1 LNHDA, CDR2 SQIVND (reference sequence). Between the trimmed V and J ends, which lost 9 bases and 4 bases, there was a span of 15 bases.

The chain couples TRBV11-3 to TRBJ2-5; TRBD1 matches 7 bases. Trimming at V came to 5 bases and at J to 1 base, leaving 4 bases not matched to a gene. The CDR3 extends over 14 amino acids. CDR1 is SGHNT and CDR2 is YENEEA in the germline V gene. In nucleotides, the CDR3 is TGTGCCAGCAGCAACCGGGACAGCCAAGAGACCCAGTACTTC. Its translation is CASSNRDSQETQYF.

The V call is TRBV14, the J call TRBJ2-1; TRBD2 is a possible D gene (6 bases). The length of the CDR3 is 16 residues. Germline assignment: CDR1 SGHDN and CDR2 FVKESK. Trimming cost V 0 bases and J 0 bases, with 9 bases left between them. The CDR3 loop is CASSQDGGSSYNEQFF. The CDR3 coding sequence is TGTGCCAGCAGCCAAGATGGGGGGAGCTCCTACAATGAGCAGTTCTTC.

The chain links TRBV6-6 to TRBJ2-7, with 9 bases that match TRBD1. The CDR3 is 14 amino acids. In germline, CDR1 is MNHNY, CDR2 SVGAGI (reference sequence). Trimming at V came to 5 bases and at J to 3 bases, leaving 5 bases not matched to a gene. The CDR3 nucleotides read TGTGCCAGCAGTCTTGAGGGACAGGGCTACGAGCAGTACTTC. It codes for CASSLEGQGYEQYF.

V and J are TRBV11-2 and TRBJ2-1; 8 nucleotides agree with TRBD1. The CDR3 is made up of 14 amino acids. Germline loops: CDR1 SGHAT, CDR2 FQNNGV. Trimming cost V 1 base and J 6 bases; bases outside gene matches: 2. Here the CDR3 reads CASSLVGTGNEQFF. CDR3 sequence (DNA): TGTGCCAGCAGCTTAGTCGGGACAGGCAATGAGCAGTTCTTC.

V and J are TRBV25-1 and TRBJ2-3; 9 nucleotides line up with TRBD1. The CDR3 totals 16 residues. The V segment lost 3 bases and the J segment 1 base; nucleotides outside the gene matches: 5. CDR1 is MGHDK, CDR2 SYGVNS, per germline. The chain's CDR3 is CASSDGGQGGTDTQYF. CDR3 coding DNA: TGTGCCAGCAGTGATGGGGGACAGGGAGGCACAGATACGCAGTATTTT.

The rearrangement links TRBV9 to TRBJ2-5, with 7 bases fitting TRBD1. Germline CDR1 reads SGDLS; CDR2 reads YYNGEE. V trimming: 0 bases; J trimming: 0 bases; junction bases outside the gene matches: 2. CDR3 size: 15 residues. In nucleotides, the CDR3 is TGTGCCAGCAGCGTAGATGGGACAGACCAAGAGACCCAGTACTTC. Its translation: CASSVDGTDQETQYF.

The chain joins TRBV5-1 to TRBJ2-2, with D tentatively TRBD1 (5 bases). This CDR3 has 15 residues. CDR1 and CDR2 from the germline V gene are SGHRS and YFSETQ. Trimming removed 1 base at V and 1 base at J, with 8 bases between. CDR3 amino acids: CASSLPTGNTGELFF. CDR3 sequence (DNA): TGCGCCAGCAGCTTGCCCACAGGGAACACCGGGGAGCTGTTTTTT.

The chain uses TRBV28 and TRBJ1-2, with D unresolved. V gave up 1 base and J gave up 0 bases, with 0 bases separating them. This CDR3 comprises 12 residues. The germline CDR1 and CDR2 sequences are MDHEN and SYDVKM. The CDR3 sequence is CASSLSNYGYTF. The CDR3 DNA follows: TGTGCCAGCAGTTTATCTAACTATGGCTACACCTTC.

The V gene is TRBV9, the J gene TRBJ2-3; 8 nucleotides align to TRBD2. Germline loops: CDR1 SGDLS, CDR2 YYNGEE. The V segment lost 0 bases and the J segment 0 bases; nucleotides outside the gene matches: 9. The CDR3 totals 18 residues. The CDR3 region has the DNA TGTGCCAGCAGCGTAGTGAGGAGCGGGGGAACTAGCACAGATACGCAGTATTTT. Translating gives CASSVVRSGGTSTDTQYF.

The rearrangement uses TRBV10-1 and TRBJ2-1; TRBD2 aligns across 10 bases. The V and J ends lost 0 bases and 6 bases, in that order; junction bases with no gene match: 2. Germline loops: CDR1 WNHNN, CDR2 SYGVQD (reference sequence). The CDR3 has 15 amino acids. This chain's CDR3 is CASSESGTSVNEQFF. CDR3 in DNA: TGCGCCAGCAGTGAGTCCGGGACTAGCGTCAATGAGCAGTTCTTC.

The chain employs TRBV7-2 and TRBJ1-1; D uncertain. With 5 bases removed from V and 1 base from J, the gap between germline ends came to 11 bases. Germline assignment: CDR1 SGHTA and CDR2 FQGNSA. There are 14 residues in the CDR3. The CDR3 DNA sequence: TGTGCCAGCAGCATCGACTCCAGGAACACTGAAGCTTTCTTT. Its protein is CASSIDSRNTEAFF.

A note on this clone: Other DNA sequences from this sample encode an identical CDR3 as well. The J gene is TRBJ1-1, the V gene TRBV28; perhaps TRBD1 as D (6 bases). Trimming left V 2 bases short and J 4 bases short, with 8 bases between. Germline CDR1 and CDR2: MDHEN and SYDVKM. This CDR3 has 13 amino acids. For the CDR3, the DNA is TGTGCCAGCAGTTTACCAGGGGTCACTGAAGCTTTCTTT. Encoded protein: CASSLPGVTEAFF.

V usage is TRBV6-1 and J usage is TRBJ2-2, with 7 bases aligning to TRBD2. Germline CDR1 MNHNS, CDR2 SASEGT. V lost 2 bases, J lost 1 base, and 4 bases stayed unmatched. The CDR3 covers 16 residues. The CDR3 here is CASSEWGGGNTGELFF. The CDR3 DNA reads TGTGCCAGCAGTGAATGGGGGGGAGGGAACACCGGGGAGCTGTTTTTT.

This clone appeared once. The J gene is TRBJ1-2, the V gene TRBV2; the D is unclear. Germline V gives CDR1 SNHLY, CDR2 FYNNEI. Trimming pared 6 bases from V and 8 bases from J, leaving 16 bases between. This CDR3 region has 13 residues. The CDR3 nucleotides read TGTGCCAGCAGCGCCCCCCCCCTAATGGGCTACACCTTC. This sequence encodes CASSAPPLMGYTF. Full variable domain (outside the CDR3, taken from reference TRBV2 and TRBJ1-2): EPEVTQTPSHQVTQMGQEVILRCVPISNHLYFYWYRQILGQKVEFLVSFYNNEISEKSEIFDDQFSVERPDGSNFTLKIRSTKLEDSAMYFCASSAPPLMGYTFGSGTRLTVV.